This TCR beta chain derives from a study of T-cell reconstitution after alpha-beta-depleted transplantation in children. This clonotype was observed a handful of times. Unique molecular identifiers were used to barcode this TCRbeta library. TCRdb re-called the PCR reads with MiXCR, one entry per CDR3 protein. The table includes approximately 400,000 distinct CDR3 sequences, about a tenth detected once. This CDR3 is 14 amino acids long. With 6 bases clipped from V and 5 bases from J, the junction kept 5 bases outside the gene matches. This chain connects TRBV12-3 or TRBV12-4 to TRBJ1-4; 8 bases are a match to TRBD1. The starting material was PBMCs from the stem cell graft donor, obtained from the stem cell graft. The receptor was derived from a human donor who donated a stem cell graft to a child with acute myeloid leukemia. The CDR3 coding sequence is TGTGCCAGCAGCGAAGGACAGGGCAATGAAAAACTGTTTTTT. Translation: CASSEGQGNEKLFF.